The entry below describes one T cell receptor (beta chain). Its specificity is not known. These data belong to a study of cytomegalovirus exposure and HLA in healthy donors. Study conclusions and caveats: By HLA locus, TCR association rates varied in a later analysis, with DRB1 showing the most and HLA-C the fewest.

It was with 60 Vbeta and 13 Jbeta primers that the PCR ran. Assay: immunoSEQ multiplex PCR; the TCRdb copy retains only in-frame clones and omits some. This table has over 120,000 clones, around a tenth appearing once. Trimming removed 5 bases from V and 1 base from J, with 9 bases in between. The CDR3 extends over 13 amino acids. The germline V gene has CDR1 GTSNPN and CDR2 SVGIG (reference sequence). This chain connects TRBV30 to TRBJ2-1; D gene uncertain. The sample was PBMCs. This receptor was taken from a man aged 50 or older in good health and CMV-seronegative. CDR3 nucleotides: TGTGCCTGGGAGTTCGGGTCCTACAATGAGCAGTTCTTC. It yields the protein CAWEFGSYNEQFF. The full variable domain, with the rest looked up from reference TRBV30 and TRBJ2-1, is SQTIHQWPATLVQPVGSPLSLECTVEGTSNPNLYWYRQAAGRGLQLLFYSVGIGQISSEVPQNLSASRPQDRQFILSSKKLLLSDSGFYLCAWEFGSYNEQFFGPGTRLTVL.